These 19 T cell receptor beta chains share one sample of origin, sequenced in a study of blood T cells in healthy people across ages. A J-beta primer mix and a sample-barcoded 5' primer were used in a second PCR of about 7 to 12 cycles. TCRdb used MiXCR to reprocess the 5' RACE reads, holding one entry per CDR3 protein. The data contain about 1,400,000 distinct CDR3 sequences, around two fifths of them seen just once; the ten biggest clones take up roughly 7.9%. Material for sequencing was blood. The source of these receptors is a woman under 30 in good health.

This clonotype was detected a few times. The rearrangement links TRBV27 to TRBJ2-1; maybe TRBD1 (5 bases). Germline V CDR1 and CDR2: MNHEY, SMNVEV (reference sequence). The V end lost 3 bases, the J end lost 8 bases, and 14 bases lay between the germline ends. The length of the CDR3 is 14 residues. CDR3 protein: CASSFGRDGDEQFF. The CDR3 nucleotides read TGTGCCAGCAGTTTCGGCAGGGATGGAGATGAGCAGTTCTTC.

The chain carries TRBV20-1 and TRBJ2-1; 11 bases agree with TRBD2. Germline-derived CDR1 and CDR2 are DFQATT and SNEGSKA (reference sequence). The CDR3 extends over 13 amino acids. J was trimmed by 10 bases and V by 2 bases; bases with no gene match: 4. The CDR3 DNA follows: TGCAGTGCTAGATTAGCGGGAGGGCGCGAGCAGTTCTTC. Residues: CSARLAGGREQFF.

This clonotype has only a few counts. This chain connects TRBV29-1 to TRBJ2-3; no reliable D call. Germline loops: CDR1 SQVTM, CDR2 ANQGSEA. The V end lost 8 bases, the J end lost 2 bases, and 8 bases lay between the germline ends. This CDR3 contains 11 residues. CDR3 nucleotide sequence: TGCAGCCTGACTTACACAGATACGCAGTATTTT. It specifies CSLTYTDTQYF.

The rearrangement joins TRBV7-9 to TRBJ1-2, with no clear D. V gave up 5 bases and J gave up 5 bases, with 9 bases separating them. The CDR3 has 12 amino acids. Germline CDR1 reads SEHNR; CDR2 reads FQNEAQ (reference sequence). CDR3 sequence (DNA): TGTGCCAGCAGCGGACGGACGTATGGCTACACCTTC. Its protein is CASSGRTYGYTF.

The genes are TRBV7-9 and TRBJ1-2; tentatively, D is TRBD1 (6 bases). The CDR3 totals 14 residues. Germline V gene lookup returns CDR1 SEHNR and CDR2 FQNEAQ (reference sequence). V lost 1 base, J lost 6 bases, and 12 bases lay in between. The DNA for the CDR3 is TGTGCCAGCAGCTTAGGGGTGGGACATCATGGCTACACCTTC. Translation: CASSLGVGHHGYTF.

The chain is built from TRBV20-1 and TRBJ2-1; 8 positions match TRBD2. The J call could be wrong; TRBJ2-7 is a better fit for the DNA end. In germline, CDR1 is DFQATT, CDR2 SNEGSKA (reference sequence). CDR3 length: 17 residues. The CDR3 DNA reads TGCAGTGCTAGGAAGGAGAGGCCACTAGCGGCCTACAATGAGCAGTACTTC. This sequence encodes CSARKERPLAAYNEQYF.

The V gene is TRBV20-1, the J gene TRBJ2-7, with 11 bases identical to TRBD2. The CDR3 extends over 15 amino acids. Germline V CDR1 and CDR2: DFQATT, SNEGSKA (reference sequence). V trimming: 6 bases; J trimming: 0 bases; junction bases outside the gene matches: 7. CDR3 bases: TGCAGTGCCATCAGGACTAGCGGGTTCTCCTACGAGCAGTACTTC. Residues: CSAIRTSGFSYEQYF.

The J gene is TRBJ2-4, the V gene TRBV20-1; D unclear. The last part of the DNA fits TRBJ2-7 better; the J call may be wrong. The CDR3 is 13 amino acids. CDR1 is DFQATT and CDR2 is SNEGSKA in the germline V gene (reference sequence). The DNA for the CDR3 is TGCAGTGCTAGGTCGAGTCAGGTCCACGAGCAGTACTTC. Its translation is CSARSSQVHEQYF.

The chain has TRBV7-2 and TRBJ2-7; D call uncertain. Deletions cut 1 base from V and 4 bases from J, with 11 bases between. Germline CDR1 reads SGHTA; CDR2 reads FQGNSA. This CDR3 is built from 14 residues. The CDR3 coding sequence is TGTGCCAGCAGCTTAGGCGGTTACTATTACGAGCAGTACTTC. It translates to CASSLGGYYYEQYF. Complete variable domain (other parts from reference TRBV7-2 and TRBJ2-7): GAGVSQSPSNKVTEKGKDVELRCDPISGHTALYWYRQSLGQGLEFLIYFQGNSAPDKSGLPSDRFSAERTGGSVSTLTIQRTQQEDSAVYLCASSLGGYYYEQYFGPGTRLTVT.

The table lists this clonotype with a few counts. V and J are TRBV2 and TRBJ2-1, with 7 bases fitting TRBD2. The CDR3 extends over 15 amino acids. Per the germline V gene, CDR1 is SNHLY and CDR2 is FYNNEI. V shed 5 bases and J 6 bases; nucleotides not matched to a gene: 10. The CDR3 DNA reads TGTGCCAGCAGTCGGGAGCGGGGTCCTTCCAATGAGCAGTTCTTC. This gives the protein CASSRERGPSNEQFF.

This clonotype came up a few times. The chain recombines TRBV20-1 with TRBJ2-1; 7 bases line up with TRBD2. Losses at the gene ends were 6 bases for V and 4 bases for J; bases not matched to a gene: 6. The CDR3 has 13 amino acids. Germline V gene lookup returns CDR1 DFQATT and CDR2 SNEGSKA (reference sequence). The chain's CDR3 is CSADKAGYNEQFF. The CDR3 DNA reads as TGCAGTGCCGACAAAGCGGGATACAATGAGCAGTTCTTC.

As regards this clonotype: At one of its ends the junction is not consistent with the germline gene, which may arise from a read error. J is TRBJ1-2 and V is TRBV6-2 or TRBV6-3; D not resolved. This CDR3 comprises 14 residues. Germline V lookup: CDR1 MNHEY, CDR2 SVGEGT. The DNA for the CDR3 is TGTGCCAGCAGCCGGAGCGGATCTAACTGTGGCTACACCTTC. This codes for CASSRSGSNCGYTF.

This sequence joins TRBV6-1 and TRBJ2-5; TRBD2 agrees at 13 bases. Germline CDR1 reads MNHNS; CDR2 reads SASEGT. Unmatched junction bases numbered 6, after V lost 8 bases and J lost 3 bases. This CDR3 comprises 15 residues. The CDR3 protein is CASLPGLAGKETQYF. CDR3 in DNA: TGTGCCAGCCTACCGGGACTAGCGGGAAAAGAGACCCAGTACTTC.

There are a few counts of this clonotype. This chain uses TRBV5-1 with TRBJ2-7, with 12 bases lining up with TRBD2. CDR1 and CDR2 (germline): SGHRS, YFSETQ. J lost 3 bases, V lost 0 bases, and 16 bases had no gene match. The CDR3 runs 20 residues. The CDR3 DNA sequence: TGCGCCAGCAGCTTGGTCGGGGGGCGAAGAGCGACTAGCGGGAGCTACGAGCAGTACTTC. It yields the protein CASSLVGGRRATSGSYEQYF.

This rearrangement joins TRBV5-1 to TRBJ1-2; TRBD1 matches 7 bases. The germline V gene has CDR1 SGHRS and CDR2 YFSETQ. V was pared by 2 bases and J by 7 bases, with 11 bases of the junction left unmatched. The CDR3 length is 15 residues. The CDR3 loop reads CASSLKPGTDAGYTF. The CDR3 nucleotides read TGCGCCAGCAGCTTAAAACCCGGGACAGATGCTGGCTACACCTTC.

There are a few counts of this clonotype. The V gene is TRBV15, the J gene TRBJ2-1, with TRBD2 as a possible D gene (7 bases). CDR1 is LNHNV and CDR2 is YYDKDF in the germline V gene (reference sequence). The CDR3 loop spans 17 amino acids. V shed 0 bases and J shed 1 base, with 13 bases lying between them. Written as DNA, the CDR3 is TGTGCCACCAGCAGAGATAGAGGGGGAGGGTCCTACAATGAGCAGTTCTTC. This sequence encodes CATSRDRGGGSYNEQFF.

The chain employs TRBV6-5 and TRBJ2-1; no firm D call. Germline V lookup: CDR1 MNHEY, CDR2 SVGAGI. The CDR3 contains 15 residues. V was shortened by 6 bases and J by 4 bases, with 16 bases between the two germline ends. The CDR3 DNA reads as TGTGCCAGCAGCAATTCCGGGCCAGCATACAATGAGCAGTTCTTC. Residues: CASSNSGPAYNEQFF.

This clonotype was counted at least ten times. The chain is built from TRBV10-3 and TRBJ1-2; D is possibly TRBD1 (6 bases). Germline V gene lookup returns CDR1 ENHRY and CDR2 SYGVKD. The V gene lost 5 bases and the J gene lost 0 bases, with 13 bases spanning the gap. The CDR3 totals 15 residues. This CDR3 is CAISSRGIANYGYTF. Written as DNA, the CDR3 is TGTGCCATCAGTTCTAGGGGGATAGCTAACTATGGCTACACCTTC.

This clonotype was seen a handful of times. The chain combines TRBV9 with TRBJ2-3, with D maybe TRBD1 (6 bases). The CDR3 covers 14 residues. The V end was cut by 0 bases, the J end by 6 bases, with 11 bases between. Germline V CDR1 and CDR2: SGDLS, YYNGEE. The CDR3 protein is CASSVALGADTQYF. The DNA of the CDR3 is TGTGCCAGCAGCGTAGCGCTGGGGGCCGATACGCAGTATTTT.